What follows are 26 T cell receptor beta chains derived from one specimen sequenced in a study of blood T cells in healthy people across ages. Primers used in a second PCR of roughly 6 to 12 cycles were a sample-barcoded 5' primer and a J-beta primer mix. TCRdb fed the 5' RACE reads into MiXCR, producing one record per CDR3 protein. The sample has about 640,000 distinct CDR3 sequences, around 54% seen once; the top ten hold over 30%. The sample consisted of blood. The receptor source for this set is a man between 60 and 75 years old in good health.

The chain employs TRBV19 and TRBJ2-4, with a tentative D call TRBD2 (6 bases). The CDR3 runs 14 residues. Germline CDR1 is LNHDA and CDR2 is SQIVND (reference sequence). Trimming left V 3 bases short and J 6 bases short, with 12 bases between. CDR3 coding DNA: TGTGCCAGTAGTATGCCGGGGGAAACAAACATTCAGTACTTC. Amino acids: CASSMPGETNIQYF.

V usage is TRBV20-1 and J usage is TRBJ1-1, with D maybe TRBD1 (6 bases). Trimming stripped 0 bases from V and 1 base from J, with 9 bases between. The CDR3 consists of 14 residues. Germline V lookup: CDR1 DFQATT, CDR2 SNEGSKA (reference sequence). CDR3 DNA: TGCAGTGCTAGAGATCTACAGGGGAACACTGAAGCTTTCTTT. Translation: CSARDLQGNTEAFF.

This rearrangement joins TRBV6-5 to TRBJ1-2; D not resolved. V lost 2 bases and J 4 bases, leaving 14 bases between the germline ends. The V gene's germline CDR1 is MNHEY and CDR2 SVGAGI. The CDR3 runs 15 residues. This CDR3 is CASSYSFGLFYGYTF. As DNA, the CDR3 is TGTGCCAGCAGTTACAGCTTCGGACTGTTCTATGGCTACACCTTC.

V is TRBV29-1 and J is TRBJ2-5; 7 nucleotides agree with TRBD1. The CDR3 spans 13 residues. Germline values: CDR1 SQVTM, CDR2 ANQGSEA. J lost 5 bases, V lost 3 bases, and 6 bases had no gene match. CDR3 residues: CSVERTGLETQYF. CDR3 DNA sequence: TGCAGCGTTGAGCGGACAGGACTGGAGACCCAGTACTTC.

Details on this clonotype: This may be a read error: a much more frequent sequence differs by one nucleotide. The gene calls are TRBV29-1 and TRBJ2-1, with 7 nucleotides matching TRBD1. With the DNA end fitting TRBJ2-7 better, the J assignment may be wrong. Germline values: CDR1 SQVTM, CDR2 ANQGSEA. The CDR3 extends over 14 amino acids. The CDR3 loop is CSVEGDSSYNEQYF. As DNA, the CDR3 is TGCAGCGTTGAAGGGGACAGCTCCTACAATGAGCAGTACTTC.

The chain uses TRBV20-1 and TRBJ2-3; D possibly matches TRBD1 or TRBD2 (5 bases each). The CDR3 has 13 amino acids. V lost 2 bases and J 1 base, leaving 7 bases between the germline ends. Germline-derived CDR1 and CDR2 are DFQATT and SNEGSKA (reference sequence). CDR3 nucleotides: TGCAGTGCTAGATTGGGGGGCACAGATACGCAGTATTTT. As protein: CSARLGGTDTQYF.

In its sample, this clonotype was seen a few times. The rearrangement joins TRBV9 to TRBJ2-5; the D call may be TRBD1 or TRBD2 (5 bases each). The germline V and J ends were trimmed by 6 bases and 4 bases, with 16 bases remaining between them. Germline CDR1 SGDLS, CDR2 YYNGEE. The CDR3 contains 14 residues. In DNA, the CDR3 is TGTGCCAGCACCCCGGGACCTAGGGGAGAGACCCAGTACTTC. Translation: CASTPGPRGETQYF. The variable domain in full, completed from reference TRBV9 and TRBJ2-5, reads DSGVTQTPKHLITATGQRVTLRCSPRSGDLSVYWYQQSLDQGLQFLIQYYNGEERAKGNILERFSAQQFPDLHSELNLSSLELGDSALYFCASTPGPRGETQYFGPGTRLLVL.

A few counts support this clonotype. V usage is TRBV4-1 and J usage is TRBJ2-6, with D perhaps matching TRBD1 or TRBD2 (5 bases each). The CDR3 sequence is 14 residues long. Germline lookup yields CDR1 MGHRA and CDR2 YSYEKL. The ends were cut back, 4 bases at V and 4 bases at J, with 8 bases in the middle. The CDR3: CASSPRDGANVLTF. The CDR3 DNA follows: TGCGCCAGCAGCCCTCGGGACGGGGCCAACGTCCTGACTTTC.

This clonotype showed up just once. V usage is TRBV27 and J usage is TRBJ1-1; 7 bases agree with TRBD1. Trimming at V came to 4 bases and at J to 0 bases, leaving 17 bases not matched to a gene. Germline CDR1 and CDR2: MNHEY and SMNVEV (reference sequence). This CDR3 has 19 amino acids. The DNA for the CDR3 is TGTGCCAGCAGTTCCCCGCCTTTGACAGGGCGCCCCATGAACACTGAAGCTTTCTTT. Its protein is CASSSPPLTGRPMNTEAFF.

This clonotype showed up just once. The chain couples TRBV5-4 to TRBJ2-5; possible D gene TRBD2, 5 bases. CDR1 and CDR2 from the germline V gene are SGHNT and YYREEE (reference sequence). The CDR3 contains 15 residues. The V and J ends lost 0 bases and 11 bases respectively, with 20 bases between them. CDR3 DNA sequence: TGTGCCAGCAGCTTGGCCGCTGGCCCCCTTGGGGAGCAGTACTTC. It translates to CASSLAAGPLGEQYF.

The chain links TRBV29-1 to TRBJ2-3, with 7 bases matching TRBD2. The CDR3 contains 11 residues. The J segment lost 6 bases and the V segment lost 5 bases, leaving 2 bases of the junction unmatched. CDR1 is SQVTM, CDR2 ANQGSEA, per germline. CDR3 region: CSVPGGDTQYF. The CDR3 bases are TGCAGCGTTCCCGGGGGGGATACGCAGTATTTT.

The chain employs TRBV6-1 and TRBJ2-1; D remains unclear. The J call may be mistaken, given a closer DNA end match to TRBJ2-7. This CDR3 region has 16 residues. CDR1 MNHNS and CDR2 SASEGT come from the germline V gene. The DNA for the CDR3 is TGTGCCAGTCCCCTTGGCATAGGGAACCCCTACAATGAGCAGTACTTC. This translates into CASPLGIGNPYNEQYF.

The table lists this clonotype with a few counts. The CDR3 spells CASSSGISDETQYF. CDR3 nucleotides: TGTGCCAGCAGTTCAGGGATCAGTGACGAGACCCAGTACTTC. The chain carries TRBV6-5 and TRBJ2-5; tentative D call: TRBD1 (5 bases). Germline V gene sequence: CDR1 MNHEY, CDR2 SVGAGI. V was trimmed by 4 bases and J by 5 bases, leaving 14 bases between them. This CDR3 comprises 14 residues.

CDR3 residues: CSVETDRVYGYTF. The CDR3 DNA reads TGCAGCGTTGAGACGGACAGGGTATATGGCTACACCTTC. The chain couples TRBV29-1 to TRBJ1-2; 8 bases align to TRBD1. V was clipped by 3 bases and J by 5 bases; unmatched bases: 5. Germline V lookup: CDR1 SQVTM, CDR2 ANQGSEA. The CDR3 contains 13 residues. The variable domain in full, with the rest retrieved from reference TRBV29-1 and TRBJ1-2, is SAVISQKPSRDICQRGTSLTIQCQVDSQVTMMFWYRQQPGQSLTLIATANQGSEATYESGFVIDKFPISRPNLTFSTLTVSNMSPEDSSIYLCSVETDRVYGYTFGSGTRLTVV.

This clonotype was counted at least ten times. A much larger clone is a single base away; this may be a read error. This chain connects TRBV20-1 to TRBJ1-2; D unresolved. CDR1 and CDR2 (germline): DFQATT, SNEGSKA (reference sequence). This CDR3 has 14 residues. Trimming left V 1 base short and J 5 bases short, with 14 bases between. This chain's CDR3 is CSARGGTGSYGYTF. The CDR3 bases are TGCAGTGCTAGAGGGGGAACGGGGTCATATGGCTACACCTTC.

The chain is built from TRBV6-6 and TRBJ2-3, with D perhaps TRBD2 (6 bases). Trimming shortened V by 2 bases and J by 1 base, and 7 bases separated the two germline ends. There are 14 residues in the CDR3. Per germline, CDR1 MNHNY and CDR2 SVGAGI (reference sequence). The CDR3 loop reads CASSYPGGTDTQYF. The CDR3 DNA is TGTGCCAGCAGTTACCCGGGGGGCACAGATACGCAGTATTTT.

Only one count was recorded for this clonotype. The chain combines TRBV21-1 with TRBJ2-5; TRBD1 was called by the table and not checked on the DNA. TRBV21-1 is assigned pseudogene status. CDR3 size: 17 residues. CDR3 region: CASSKLTLDRVRETQYF. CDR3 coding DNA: TGTGCCAGCAGCAAACTCACACTGGACAGGGTTCGAGAGACCCAGTACTTC.

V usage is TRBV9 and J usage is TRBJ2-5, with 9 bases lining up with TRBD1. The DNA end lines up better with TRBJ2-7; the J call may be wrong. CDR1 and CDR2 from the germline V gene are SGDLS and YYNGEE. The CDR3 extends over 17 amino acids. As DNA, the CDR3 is TGTGCCAGCAGCGTAGGAGGGTTGGGGGACAGGGCCCACGAGCAGTACTTC. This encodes CASSVGGLGDRAHEQYF.

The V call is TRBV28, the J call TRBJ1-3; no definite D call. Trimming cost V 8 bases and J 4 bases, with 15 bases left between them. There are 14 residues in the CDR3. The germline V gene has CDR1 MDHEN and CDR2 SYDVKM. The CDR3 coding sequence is TGTGCCAGCTGGGCAGGCAGAGGGGGAAACACCATATATTTT. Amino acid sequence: CASWAGRGGNTIYF. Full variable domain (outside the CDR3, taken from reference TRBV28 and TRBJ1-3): DVKVTQSSRYLVKRTGEKVFLECVQDMDHENMFWYRQDPGLGLRLIYFSYDVKMKEKGDIPEGYSVSREKKERFSLILESASTNQTSMYLCASWAGRGGNTIYFGEGSWLTVV.

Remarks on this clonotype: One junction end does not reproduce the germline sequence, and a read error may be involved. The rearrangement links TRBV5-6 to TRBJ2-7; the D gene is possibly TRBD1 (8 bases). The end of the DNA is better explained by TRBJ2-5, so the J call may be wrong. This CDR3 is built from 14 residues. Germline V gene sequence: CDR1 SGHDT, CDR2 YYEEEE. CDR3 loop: CAGSYRTGRGTQYF. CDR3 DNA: TGTGCCGGCAGCTACCGGACAGGGAGGGGGACCCAGTACTTC.

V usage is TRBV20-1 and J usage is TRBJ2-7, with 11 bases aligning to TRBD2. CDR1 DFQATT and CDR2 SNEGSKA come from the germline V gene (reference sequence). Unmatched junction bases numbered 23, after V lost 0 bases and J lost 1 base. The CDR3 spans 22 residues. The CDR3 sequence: CSARDAGLAGLNGAPSSYEQYF. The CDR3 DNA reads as TGCAGTGCTAGAGATGCAGGACTAGCGGGCCTAAACGGGGCCCCAAGTTCCTACGAGCAGTACTTC.

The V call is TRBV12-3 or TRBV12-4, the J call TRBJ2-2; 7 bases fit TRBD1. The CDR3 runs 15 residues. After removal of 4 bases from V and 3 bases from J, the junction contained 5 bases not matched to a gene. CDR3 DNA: TGTGCCAGCAGTTCTCGGGACAGACACACCGGGGAGCTGTTTTTT. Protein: CASSSRDRHTGELFF.

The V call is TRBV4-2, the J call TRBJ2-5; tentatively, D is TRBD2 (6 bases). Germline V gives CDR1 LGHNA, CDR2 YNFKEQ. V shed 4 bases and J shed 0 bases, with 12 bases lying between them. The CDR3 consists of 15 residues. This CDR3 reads CASSPLRDYQETQYF. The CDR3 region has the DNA TGTGCCAGCAGCCCGCTCCGGGACTACCAAGAGACCCAGTACTTC.

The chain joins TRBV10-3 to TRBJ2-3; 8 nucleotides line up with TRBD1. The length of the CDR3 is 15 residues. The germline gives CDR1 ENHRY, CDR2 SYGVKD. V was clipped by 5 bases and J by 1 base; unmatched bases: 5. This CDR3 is CAISSPGQGTDTQYF. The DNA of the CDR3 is TGTGCCATCAGTTCCCCGGGACAGGGCACAGATACGCAGTATTTT.

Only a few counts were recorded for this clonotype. Written as DNA, the CDR3 is TGTGCCAGCCGGGAGCCAGCCAAAAACATTCAGTACTTC. Protein: CASREPAKNIQYF. The chain links TRBV6-1 to TRBJ2-4, with D possibly being TRBD2 (6 bases). Germline CDR1 reads MNHNS; CDR2 reads SASEGT. This CDR3 comprises 13 residues. V was trimmed by 8 bases and J by 0 bases, leaving 8 bases between them.

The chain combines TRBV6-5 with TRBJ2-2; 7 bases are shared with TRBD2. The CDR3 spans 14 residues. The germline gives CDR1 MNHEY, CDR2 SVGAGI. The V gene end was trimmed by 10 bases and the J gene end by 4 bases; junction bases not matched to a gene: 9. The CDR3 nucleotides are TGTGCCACCATTAGGACTAGGGGCACCGGGGAGCTGTTTTTT. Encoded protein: CATIRTRGTGELFF.